A single sample gave rise to the 27 T cell receptor beta chains below, sequenced in a study of T-cell reconstitution after alpha-beta-depleted transplantation in children. Unique molecular identifiers were incorporated into the prepared TCRbeta library. Each CDR3 protein gets one entry after TCRdb re-called the PCR reads with MiXCR. Of some 81,000 distinct CDR3 sequences listed, about 14% are singletons. The sequencing used PBMCs, mostly from graft donor cells, collected 180 days after TCRalphabeta/CD19-depleted stem cell transplant. These receptors came from a male patient aged 2-15 years who had a stem cell transplant for acute lymphoblastic leukemia, so the T cells may come from the graft donor.

CDR3 sequence: CASSQDWASGGAGWSTDTQYF. CDR3 sequence (DNA): TGCGCCAGCAGCCAAGATTGGGCTAGCGGGGGGGCCGGGTGGAGCACAGATACGCAGTATTTT. The V and J genes are TRBV4-1 and TRBJ2-3; TRBD2 matches 12 bases. In germline, CDR1 is MGHRA, CDR2 YSYEKL. The CDR3 spans 21 residues. The ends lost 0 bases at V and 0 bases at J; junction bases unmatched: 13.

The chain employs TRBV21-1 and TRBJ2-5. TRBV21-1 constitutes a pseudogene. The CDR3 sequence is 14 residues long. DNA for the CDR3: TGTGCCAGCACCGATAAAGGACGGGAAAAGACCCAGTACTTC. Protein product: CASTDKGREKTQYF.

This clonotype was detected only a few times. The gene calls are TRBV5-5 and TRBJ1-6; a possible D gene is TRBD1 (6 bases). The CDR3 extends over 14 amino acids. The V end lost 4 bases, the J end lost 5 bases, and 10 bases lay between the germline ends. Germline assignment: CDR1 SGHKS and CDR2 YYEKEE (reference sequence). The CDR3 is CASSRTADNSPLHF. CDR3 DNA: TGTGCCAGCAGCCGGACAGCAGATAATTCACCCCTCCACTTT.

In its sample, this clonotype was seen a few times. V gene TRBV6-5 combines with J gene TRBJ2-7; D perhaps matches TRBD1 (6 bases). Germline values: CDR1 MNHEY, CDR2 SVGAGI. Trimming stripped 8 bases from V and 2 bases from J, with 16 bases between. There are 14 residues in the CDR3. The CDR3 is CASRKQGPPYEQYF. CDR3 sequence (DNA): TGTGCCAGCCGCAAACAGGGCCCCCCCTACGAGCAGTACTTC.

This clonotype was picked up a small number of times. The rearrangement uses TRBV27 and TRBJ1-6, with D uncertain. V gave up 6 bases and J gave up 9 bases, with 15 bases separating them. The CDR3 runs to 14 residues. Germline loops: CDR1 MNHEY, CDR2 SMNVEV (reference sequence). This chain's CDR3 is CASRSPVPLSPLHF. CDR3 nucleotides: TGTGCCAGCAGATCCCCCGTACCCCTTTCACCCCTCCACTTT.

This clonotype appeared a few times. The V and J genes are TRBV7-8 and TRBJ1-1, with TRBD1 as a possible D gene (5 bases). The length of the CDR3 is 14 residues. Germline CDR1 and CDR2: SGHVS and FQNEAQ. Trimming removed 0 bases at V and 7 bases at J, with 12 bases between. CDR3 region: CASSLAPGFGEAFF. The DNA of the CDR3 is TGTGCCAGCAGCTTAGCCCCAGGGTTCGGTGAAGCTTTCTTT.

The rearrangement uses TRBV4-2 and TRBJ2-7, with D possibly TRBD2 on 5 matching bases. This CDR3 is built from 15 residues. Germline assignment: CDR1 LGHNA and CDR2 YNFKEQ. Between the trimmed V and J ends, which lost 0 bases and 2 bases, there was a span of 11 bases. The CDR3 loop reads CASSQDRTDAYEQYF. The CDR3 nucleotides are TGTGCCAGCAGCCAAGACAGGACTGACGCCTACGAGCAGTACTTC.

This clonotype occurred many times. The CDR3 DNA reads as TGCAGCGTCGGTAGGACCTCCTATGGCTACACCTTC. Protein sequence: CSVGRTSYGYTF. V and J are TRBV29-1 and TRBJ1-2; no firm D call. Germline V gives CDR1 SQVTM, CDR2 ANQGSEA. The CDR3 consists of 12 residues. V lost 6 bases and J 4 bases, leaving 12 bases between the germline ends.

This clonotype has a handful of counts. This chain links TRBV20-1 with TRBJ2-2; perhaps TRBD2 as D (6 bases). The ends were cut back, 2 bases at V and 0 bases at J, with 7 bases in the middle. This CDR3 comprises 14 residues. CDR1 DFQATT and CDR2 SNEGSKA come from the germline V gene (reference sequence). CDR3 nucleotides: TGCAGTGCTAGAAGGAGGGCGAACACCGGGGAGCTGTTTTTT. It codes for CSARRRANTGELFF.

The CDR3, as DNA: TGTGCGGGCGGTAGGGGCCATTATAGCAATCAGCCCCAGCATTTT. As protein: CAGGRGHYSNQPQHF. The rearrangement joins TRBV28 to TRBJ1-5; perhaps TRBD1 as D (5 bases). Germline CDR1 reads MDHEN; CDR2 reads SYDVKM. The CDR3 loop spans 15 amino acids.

The chain has TRBV5-1 and TRBJ2-5; 10 bases line up with TRBD1. Germline trimming cut 4 bases from V and 6 bases from J; bases unmatched to any gene: 9. The CDR3 has 15 residues. In germline, CDR1 is SGHRS, CDR2 YFSETQ. The CDR3 loop is CASSRGQGVSKTQYF. DNA of the CDR3: TGCGCCAGCAGCCGAGGACAGGGGGTCAGCAAGACCCAGTACTTC.

The sample holds many counts of this clonotype. The rearrangement uses TRBV15 and TRBJ2-3; maybe TRBD1 (6 bases). The germline V gene encodes CDR1 LNHNV and CDR2 YYDKDF (reference sequence). Deletions cut 5 bases from V and 6 bases from J, with 15 bases between. The CDR3 has 14 residues. The CDR3 region is CATSGIQGGDTQYF. As DNA, the CDR3 is TGTGCCACCAGCGGGATACAGGGCGGCGATACGCAGTATTTT.

This clonotype was counted many times. The CDR3: CATSLRTGLGEKLFF. The CDR3 DNA reads as TGTGCCACCAGCCTTCGGACAGGGCTGGGTGAAAAACTGTTTTTT. This chain links TRBV15 with TRBJ1-4, with TRBD1 matching over 8 bases. V dropped 5 bases and J dropped 7; count of bases not matched to a gene: 9. Germline-derived CDR1 and CDR2 are LNHNV and YYDKDF (reference sequence). The CDR3 runs 15 residues.

The chain recombines TRBV9 with TRBJ1-3; 7 positions match TRBD1. From germline, CDR1 is SGDLS and CDR2 YYNGEE. This CDR3 has 15 amino acids. V dropped 4 bases and J dropped 4; count of bases not matched to a gene: 8. The DNA of the CDR3 is TGTGCCAGCAGCCCAGGGGGGACACTCGGAAACACCATATATTTT. Protein: CASSPGGTLGNTIYF.

V is TRBV12-3 or TRBV12-4 and J is TRBJ2-5, with 10 bases fitting TRBD1. The CDR3 is 15 residues long. Trimming cost V 5 bases and J 0 bases; bases outside gene matches: 3. As DNA, the CDR3 is TGTGCCAGCAGTCTGACAGGGGGCCACCAAGAGACCCAGTACTTC. Translation gives CASSLTGGHQETQYF.

The chain carries TRBV18 and TRBJ1-4; the match to TRBD1 covers 8 bases. CDR1 is KGHSH, CDR2 LQKENI, per germline. J was trimmed by 8 bases and V by 3 bases; bases with no gene match: 2. The CDR3 extends over 13 amino acids. CDR3 bases: TGTGCCAGCTCACCCAGGGGGCTGGAAAAACTGTTTTTT. Encoded protein: CASSPRGLEKLFF.

In its sample, this clonotype was seen a few times. The rearrangement joins TRBV12-3 or TRBV12-4 to TRBJ1-2, with 9 bases lining up with TRBD1. The ends lost 7 bases at V and 7 bases at J; junction bases unmatched: 10. This CDR3 spans 14 amino acids. CDR3 coding DNA: TGTGCCAGCAACCTACAGGGGGCCGGGGGTGGCTACACCTTC. Translation: CASNLQGAGGGYTF.

The genes are TRBV20-1 and TRBJ2-7; 10 bases fit TRBD2. This CDR3 is built from 13 residues. CDR1 is DFQATT and CDR2 is SNEGSKA in the germline V gene (reference sequence). The trim removed 3 bases at V and 5 bases at J, leaving 4 bases unmatched. Here the CDR3 reads CSARGLALNEQYF. The CDR3 DNA is TGCAGTGCTAGGGGACTAGCGTTGAACGAGCAGTACTTC.

This clonotype was seen a few times. This rearrangement joins TRBV12-3 or TRBV12-4 to TRBJ2-7; the match to TRBD2 covers 10 bases. The CDR3 runs 16 residues. Trimming cost V 4 bases and J 4 bases; bases outside gene matches: 10. The CDR3 bases are TGTGCCAGCAGTTCGCCTATAGCGGGAGGACGATACGAGCAGTACTTC. It specifies CASSSPIAGGRYEQYF.

This clonotype has a count of ten or more. The rearrangement joins TRBV27 to TRBJ2-7; the D gene is possibly TRBD1 (5 bases). Germline-derived CDR1 and CDR2 are MNHEY and SMNVEV (reference sequence). The CDR3 consists of 13 residues. V shed 6 bases and J shed 6 bases, with 15 bases lying between them. As DNA, the CDR3 is TGTGCCAGCAGCCCTACAGGACCGGGCGAGCAGTACTTC. Protein: CASSPTGPGEQYF.

V usage is TRBV9 and J usage is TRBJ2-3, with D maybe TRBD1 (6 bases). The CDR3 sequence is 13 residues long. Trimming cost V 6 bases and J 5 bases, with 13 bases left between them. The V gene's germline CDR1 is SGDLS and CDR2 YYNGEE. The CDR3 region has the DNA TGTGCCAGCACCCCCAGGGGCAGAGATACGCAGTATTTT. Translated, it gives CASTPRGRDTQYF. Full variable domain (remainder filled in from reference TRBV9 and TRBJ2-3): DSGVTQTPKHLITATGQRVTLRCSPRSGDLSVYWYQQSLDQGLQFLIQYYNGEERAKGNILERFSAQQFPDLHSELNLSSLELGDSALYFCASTPRGRDTQYFGPGTRLTVL.

This clonotype has more than one count but fewer than ten. J is TRBJ2-5 and V is TRBV6-1, with 7 bases that match TRBD1. V lost 5 bases, J lost 7 bases, and 13 bases stayed unmatched. Germline CDR1 reads MNHNS; CDR2 reads SASEGT. This CDR3 is built from 15 residues. The CDR3 coding sequence is TGTGCCAGCAGTCGAGGGGTCAGGGGGAACCCGACCCAGTACTTC. This sequence encodes CASSRGVRGNPTQYF.

This clonotype was picked up a small number of times. The genes are TRBV6-2 or TRBV6-3 and TRBJ2-7, with TRBD2 matching over 12 bases. Trimming at V came to 0 bases and at J to 2 bases, leaving 14 bases not matched to a gene. Germline values: CDR1 MNHEY, CDR2 SVGEGT. The CDR3 extends over 20 amino acids. CDR3 bases: TGTGCCAGCAGTTACTCGATCCTAGCGGGAGGGCCCTCTCGGGCCTACGAGCAGTACTTC. Protein product: CASSYSILAGGPSRAYEQYF.

The V gene is TRBV7-9, the J gene TRBJ2-3, with D possibly being TRBD2 (6 bases). V lost 6 bases and J lost 2, with 12 bases in between. The CDR3 covers 14 residues. CDR1 SEHNR and CDR2 FQNEAQ come from the germline V gene (reference sequence). The CDR3 nucleotides read TGTGCCAGCAGTCTCGCGGGACTCACAGATACGCAGTATTTT. Translating gives CASSLAGLTDTQYF.

This clonotype was recorded a few times. The rearrangement links TRBV20-1 to TRBJ2-1, with TRBD2 identical over 14 bases. Germline lookup yields CDR1 DFQATT and CDR2 SNEGSKA (reference sequence). This CDR3 spans 16 amino acids. With 1 base clipped from V and 5 bases from J, the junction kept 4 bases outside the gene matches. Here the CDR3 reads CSARGLAGGPHNEQFF. The CDR3 nucleotides are TGCAGTGCTAGAGGACTAGCGGGAGGGCCCCACAATGAGCAGTTCTTC.

This clonotype was counted between two and nine times. The V gene is TRBV10-3, the J gene TRBJ2-7, with TRBD1 matching 7 bases. The CDR3 spans 13 residues. From germline, CDR1 is ENHRY and CDR2 SYGVKD. The V gene end was trimmed by 10 bases and the J gene end by 2 bases; junction bases not matched to a gene: 8. CDR3 region: CATTLTGAYEQYF. The CDR3 DNA reads as TGTGCCACCACCCTCACAGGGGCCTACGAGCAGTACTTC.

The chain recombines TRBV27 with TRBJ2-2; D remains ambiguous. V lost 5 bases to trimming and J lost 6 bases, with 7 bases between them. The CDR3 totals 12 residues. CDR1 and CDR2 from the germline V gene are MNHEY and SMNVEV (reference sequence). CDR3 in amino acids: CASSRVPGELFF. In nucleotides, the CDR3 is TGTGCCAGCAGTCGGGTTCCCGGGGAGCTGTTTTTT.